This T cell receptor (beta chain) was captured in a study of identical twins. A universal primer site was incorporated via template switching, and the cDNA contained unique molecular identifiers. TCRdb processed the 5' RACE reads anew with MiXCR; each CDR3 protein has one entry. The sample carries approximately 300,000 distinct CDR3 sequences, nearly 9.5% recorded once. Whole-study results and caveats: Out-of-frame beta chain sequences displayed weaker excess sharing between twins. Models predicted less out-of-frame TCR alpha sharing in monozygotic twins than was found.

Many counts were recorded for this clonotype. Its antigen is not known. The V gene lost 2 bases and the J gene lost 4 bases, with 8 bases spanning the gap. Germline CDR1 reads SEHNR; CDR2 reads FQNEAQ (reference sequence). The CDR3 has 13 residues. This same sample was also part of a study on yellow fever vaccine responses in identical twins. Turning to that study: The T cell response to vaccination in identical twins was reportedly partly convergent and partly personalized.

The sample consisted of CD8+ T cells sorted from blood. This TCR derives from a woman aged 18-29 years in good health. The chain is built from TRBV7-9 and TRBJ1-1; D may be TRBD1 (6 bases). The CDR3 here is CASSLKGGTEAFF. The CDR3, as DNA: TGTGCCAGCAGCTTAAAGGGGGGCACTGAAGCTTTCTTT.